These 27 T cell receptor beta chains were sequenced from one sample in a study of cytomegalovirus exposure and HLA in healthy donors. Amplification used 60 Vbeta primers and 13 Jbeta primers. Produced via immunoSEQ multiplex PCR; TCRdb's table is partial and in-frame only. The sample includes roughly 100,000 clones, around 15% of them seen just once. The specimen sequenced was PBMCs. These receptors came from a female donor in good health and CMV-seronegative.

This clone was counted between two and nine times. The chain combines TRBV6-6 with TRBJ2-4; D perhaps matches TRBD2 (5 bases). This CDR3 comprises 14 residues. The germline CDR1 and CDR2 sequences are MNHNY and SVGAGI (reference sequence). The germline V and J ends were trimmed by 6 bases and 2 bases, with 11 bases remaining between them. As DNA, the CDR3 is TGTGCCAGCAGACACGGGGTCACCAAAAACATTCAGTACTTC. Its translation: CASRHGVTKNIQYF.

This clone has a handful of counts. The chain recombines TRBV5-1 with TRBJ1-4; 8 bases match TRBD1. CDR1 and CDR2 (germline): SGHRS, YFSETQ. There are 15 residues in the CDR3. V was clipped by 0 bases and J by 5 bases; unmatched bases: 3. The CDR3 DNA reads as TGCGCCAGCAGCTTGGGGGACAGGCGGAATGAAAAACTGTTTTTT. Protein sequence: CASSLGDRRNEKLFF. Full variable domain (missing parts from reference TRBV5-1 and TRBJ1-4): KAGVTQTPRYLIKTRGQQVTLSCSPISGHRSVSWYQQTPGQGLQFLFEYFSETQRNKGNFPGRFSGRQFSNSRSEMNVSTLELGDSALYLCASSLGDRRNEKLFFGSGTQLSVL.

This clone was counted a few times. The genes are TRBV29-1 and TRBJ1-1; 7 bases are a match to TRBD1. Germline loops: CDR1 SQVTM, CDR2 ANQGSEA. Trimming at V came to 3 bases and at J to 1 base, leaving 2 bases not matched to a gene. The CDR3 is made up of 13 amino acids. The CDR3 region is CSVDQGGNTEAFF. The CDR3 bases are TGCAGCGTTGACCAGGGGGGGAACACTGAAGCTTTCTTT. The whole variable domain, filled in from reference TRBV29-1 and TRBJ1-1, reads SAVISQKPSRDICQRGTSLTIQCQVDSQVTMMFWYRQQPGQSLTLIATANQGSEATYESGFVIDKFPISRPNLTFSTLTVSNMSPEDSSIYLCSVDQGGNTEAFFGQGTRLTVV.

The CDR3 DNA is TGTGCCAGCAGCGTTTTAGCCGGGGGTTACACTGAAGCTTTCTTT. Translated, it gives CASSVLAGGYTEAFF. This chain joins TRBV9 and TRBJ1-1; D is perhaps TRBD1 (5 bases). CDR3 size: 15 residues. CDR1 and CDR2 (germline): SGDLS, YYNGEE. The V and J ends lost 2 bases and 3 bases respectively, with 14 bases between them.

This clone occurred a few times. J is TRBJ2-3 and V is TRBV5-1, with TRBD1 identical over 10 bases. V lost 4 bases, J lost 5 bases, and 7 bases stayed unmatched. The CDR3 contains 15 residues. Germline CDR1 SGHRS, CDR2 YFSETQ. CDR3 coding DNA: TGCGCCAGCAGCCTGGGGACAGGGGAAGGAGATACGCAGTATTTT. It specifies CASSLGTGEGDTQYF.

The chain links TRBV5-1 to TRBJ2-2, with 9 bases lining up with TRBD2. CDR3 length: 16 amino acids. Germline CDR1 and CDR2: SGHRS and YFSETQ. The trim removed 4 bases at V and 4 bases at J, leaving 8 bases unmatched. In DNA, the CDR3 is TGCGCCAGCAGCCCCGGGACTAGCCAGATCACCGGGGAGCTGTTTTTT. It specifies CASSPGTSQITGELFF.

The chain joins TRBV18 to TRBJ1-2; D is uncertain. The germline V gene encodes CDR1 KGHSH and CDR2 LQKENI. There are 14 residues in the CDR3. V was cut by 2 bases and J by 4 bases, with 11 bases left in between. The CDR3 spells CASSPDREGYGYTF. Written as DNA, the CDR3 is TGTGCCAGCTCACCAGACCGTGAGGGCTATGGCTACACCTTC.

This clone was found a few times. The chain couples TRBV7-2 to TRBJ2-1, with D possibly being TRBD1 (6 bases). Trimming took off 5 bases at V and 9 bases at J, with 11 bases between the two ends. The CDR3 spans 12 residues. Germline CDR1 and CDR2: SGHTA and FQGNSA. This CDR3 reads CASSPGTTEQFF. In nucleotides, the CDR3 is TGTGCCAGCAGCCCCGGGACAACTGAGCAGTTCTTC. The whole variable domain, remainder taken from reference TRBV7-2 and TRBJ2-1, is GAGVSQSPSNKVTEKGKDVELRCDPISGHTALYWYRQSLGQGLEFLIYFQGNSAPDKSGLPSDRFSAERTGGSVSTLTIQRTQQEDSAVYLCASSPGTTEQFFGPGTRLTVL.

This chain connects TRBV6-4 to TRBJ2-2; 7 bases map to TRBD2. Germline CDR1 MRHNA, CDR2 SNTAGT. There are 14 residues in the CDR3. J lost 5 bases, V lost 4 bases, and 4 bases had no gene match. The CDR3 spells CASSVISGTGELFF. The CDR3 DNA reads TGTGCCAGCAGTGTGATTAGCGGGACCGGGGAGCTGTTTTTT.

The gene calls are TRBV10-3 and TRBJ2-3, with TRBD2 matching 9 bases. Germline V gives CDR1 ENHRY, CDR2 SYGVKD. J lost 5 bases, V lost 6 bases, and 6 bases had no gene match. The CDR3 consists of 14 residues. CDR3 in DNA: TGTGCCATCAGCCGCGGGGGGGCGGAAGATACGCAGTATTTT. This translates into CAISRGGAEDTQYF.

This chain links TRBV6-4 with TRBJ1-3; unclear D gene. Trimming left V 3 bases short and J 0 bases short, with 12 bases between. The CDR3 totals 16 residues. Germline-derived CDR1 and CDR2 are MRHNA and SNTAGT. This chain's CDR3 is CASSEDWSYSGNTIYF. The DNA for the CDR3 is TGTGCCAGCAGTGAGGACTGGTCCTACTCTGGAAACACCATATATTTT.

This clone showed up just a few times. Written as DNA, the CDR3 is TGTGCCAGCAGCTTACACGGACAGGGTGTGGATACGCAGTATTTT. Its translation is CASSLHGQGVDTQYF. The chain recombines TRBV11-2 with TRBJ2-3, with 8 bases lining up with TRBD1. This CDR3 spans 15 amino acids. J gave up 6 bases and V 2 bases, and 7 bases lay outside the gene matches. Germline V gene data show CDR1 as SGHAT and CDR2 as FQNNGV. The entire variable domain, with the rest obtained from reference TRBV11-2 and TRBJ2-3, is as follows: EAGVAQSPRYKIIEKRQSVAFWCNPISGHATLYWYQQILGQGPKLLIQFQNNGVVDDSQLPKDRFSAERLKGVDSTLKIQPAKLEDSAVYLCASSLHGQGVDTQYFGPGTRLTVL.

This clone was counted a few times. The gene calls are TRBV5-6 and TRBJ2-3; 7 positions agree with TRBD2. This CDR3 spans 14 amino acids. Trimming removed 4 bases from V and 5 bases from J; junction bases left unmatched: 7. The germline V gene encodes CDR1 SGHDT and CDR2 YYEEEE. CDR3 loop: CASSRGAGVDTQYF. The CDR3 coding sequence is TGTGCCAGCAGCCGAGGGGCGGGGGTAGATACGCAGTATTTT.

The rearrangement links TRBV5-1 to TRBJ2-7, with TRBD1 matching 9 bases. Germline V CDR1 and CDR2: SGHRS, YFSETQ. V lost 6 bases, J lost 5 bases, and 9 bases stayed unmatched. The length of the CDR3 is 14 residues. CDR3 coding DNA: TGCGCCAGCAAGGGGGGGACAGGGAACAACGAGCAGTACTTC. Its translation: CASKGGTGNNEQYF. Variable domain in full (rest from reference TRBV5-1 and TRBJ2-7): KAGVTQTPRYLIKTRGQQVTLSCSPISGHRSVSWYQQTPGQGLQFLFEYFSETQRNKGNFPGRFSGRQFSNSRSEMNVSTLELGDSALYLCASKGGTGNNEQYFGPGTRLTVT.

The rearrangement joins TRBV9 to TRBJ2-2; 10 bases are shared with TRBD2. Germline CDR1 reads SGDLS; CDR2 reads YYNGEE. This CDR3 is 17 amino acids long. J gave up 6 bases and V 0 bases, and 8 bases lay outside the gene matches. CDR3 sequence reads: CASSVGASGSYSGELFF. DNA for the CDR3: TGTGCCAGCAGCGTAGGGGCTAGCGGGAGTTATTCCGGGGAGCTGTTTTTT.

This clone appeared a few times. This chain connects TRBV7-6 to TRBJ1-1; a possible D gene is TRBD1 (6 bases). The CDR3 spans 14 residues. The V and J ends lost 0 bases and 5 bases respectively, with 10 bases between them. Germline-derived CDR1 and CDR2 are SGHVS and FNYEAQ. CDR3 in DNA: TGTGCCAGCAGCTTAGCAGTAGGGGGTACTGAAGCTTTCTTT. Its translation is CASSLAVGGTEAFF. The full variable domain, with the rest looked up from reference TRBV7-6 and TRBJ1-1, is GAGVSQSPRYKVTKRGQDVALRCDPISGHVSLYWYRQALGQGPEFLTYFNYEAQQDKSGLPNDRFSAERPEGSISTLTIQRTEQRDSAMYRCASSLAVGGTEAFFGQGTRLTVV.

The rearrangement uses TRBV28 and TRBJ2-7; 7 bases are shared with TRBD2. V gave up 3 bases and J gave up 2 bases; unmatched junction bases: 19. CDR1 is MDHEN and CDR2 is SYDVKM in the germline V gene. There are 19 residues in the CDR3. The CDR3 region is CASSLPISIGRELTYEQYF. The DNA for the CDR3 is TGTGCCAGCAGTTTGCCGATTAGTATCGGGCGGGAGTTAACCTACGAGCAGTACTTC. The variable domain in full, completed from reference TRBV28 and TRBJ2-7, reads DVKVTQSSRYLVKRTGEKVFLECVQDMDHENMFWYRQDPGLGLRLIYFSYDVKMKEKGDIPEGYSVSREKKERFSLILESASTNQTSMYLCASSLPISIGRELTYEQYFGPGTRLTVT.

This clone was seen a few times. V and J are TRBV5-5 and TRBJ1-5, with TRBD1 matching 10 bases. With 1 base clipped from V and 5 bases from J, the junction kept 9 bases outside the gene matches. This CDR3 comprises 17 residues. Germline V CDR1 and CDR2: SGHKS, YYEKEE (reference sequence). DNA of the CDR3: TGTGCCAGCAGCTTGCTCCCCCCGGACAGGGGGGATCAGCCCCAGCATTTT. Protein product: CASSLLPPDRGDQPQHF.

This clone occurred a few times. The CDR3 region is CASSYNIGHNIGEQYF. The CDR3, as DNA: TGTGCCAGCAGTTATAATATCGGCCATAACATCGGGGAGCAGTACTTC. J is TRBJ2-7 and V is TRBV6-5; the D is unclear. From germline, CDR1 is MNHEY and CDR2 SVGAGI. CDR3 length equals 16 residues. The V and J ends lost 3 bases and 7 bases respectively, with 22 bases between them.

This clone was seen more than once but under ten times. V is TRBV30 and J is TRBJ1-3, with a weak D call TRBD1 (5 bases). V was clipped by 1 base and J by 0 bases, with 13 bases between them. Germline V lookup: CDR1 GTSNPN, CDR2 SVGIG (reference sequence). This CDR3 has 16 amino acids. CDR3 nucleotides: TGTGCCTGGAGTGAGGGGTTTGGGGACTCTGGAAACACCATATATTTT. It encodes CAWSEGFGDSGNTIYF.

This clone was observed a handful of times. The chain recombines TRBV7-9 with TRBJ2-5, with a possible D match to TRBD2 (5 bases). The CDR3 covers 16 residues. Trimming cost V 5 bases and J 5 bases, with 21 bases left between them. Looked up from germline, CDR1 is SEHNR and CDR2 is FQNEAQ (reference sequence). The chain's CDR3 is CASSPPYVRVRETQYF. Here the CDR3 DNA reads TGTGCCAGCAGCCCTCCCTACGTGCGGGTACGCGAGACCCAGTACTTC.

This clone was counted only a few times. V usage is TRBV29-1 and J usage is TRBJ1-2, with D tentatively TRBD1 (5 bases). Germline V lookup: CDR1 SQVTM, CDR2 ANQGSEA. V gave up 0 bases and J gave up 4 bases, with 18 bases separating them. This CDR3 spans 16 amino acids. CDR3 DNA sequence: TGCAGCGTTGAAGATTTCCGGACCCACAGGACCTATGGCTACACCTTC. It is translated as CSVEDFRTHRTYGYTF.

This clone was detected a few times. The chain employs TRBV7-9 and TRBJ1-5, with 7 bases fitting TRBD1. Trimming removed 4 bases from V and 7 bases from J; junction bases left unmatched: 7. This CDR3 contains 14 residues. The germline gives CDR1 SEHNR, CDR2 FQNEAQ (reference sequence). CDR3 in DNA: TGTGCCAGCAGCTCCTGGGACAGCCGCCAGCCCCAGCATTTT. Translation gives CASSSWDSRQPQHF.

The rearrangement uses TRBV5-4 and TRBJ1-4; the match to TRBD1 covers 7 bases. J was trimmed by 4 bases and V by 4 bases; bases with no gene match: 13. Germline lookup yields CDR1 SGHNT and CDR2 YYREEE (reference sequence). This CDR3 spans 17 amino acids. The CDR3 nucleotides are TGTGCCAGCAGCCCCGGAAGGGCCGGGACAGTTAATGAAAAACTGTTTTTT. It specifies CASSPGRAGTVNEKLFF.

The genes are TRBV5-1 and TRBJ1-6, with 8 bases aligning to TRBD1. Germline loops: CDR1 SGHRS, CDR2 YFSETQ. CDR3 length equals 14 residues. V lost 0 bases to trimming and J lost 8 bases; unmatched junction nucleotides: 1. This CDR3 reads CASSLEQGDSPLHF. Here the CDR3 DNA reads TGCGCCAGCAGCTTGGAACAGGGGGATTCACCCCTCCACTTT.

This clone was counted a few times. This rearrangement joins TRBV5-4 to TRBJ2-5; D is perhaps TRBD1 (6 bases). The germline gives CDR1 SGHNT, CDR2 YYREEE (reference sequence). V was pared by 4 bases and J by 3 bases, with 10 bases between. The CDR3 loop spans 13 amino acids. The CDR3 region has the DNA TGTGCCAGCAGCGTCCGGGACAAAGAGACCCAGTACTTC. Translating it yields CASSVRDKETQYF.

This clone was counted between two and nine times. The chain is built from TRBV6-6 and TRBJ1-2; D is unclear. Trimming removed 5 bases at V and 1 base at J, with 8 bases between. Germline CDR1 and CDR2: MNHNY and SVGAGI (reference sequence). The CDR3 totals 13 residues. CDR3 sequence (DNA): TGTGCCAGCAGTAAGACAATTAACTATGGCTACACCTTC. Protein: CASSKTINYGYTF.